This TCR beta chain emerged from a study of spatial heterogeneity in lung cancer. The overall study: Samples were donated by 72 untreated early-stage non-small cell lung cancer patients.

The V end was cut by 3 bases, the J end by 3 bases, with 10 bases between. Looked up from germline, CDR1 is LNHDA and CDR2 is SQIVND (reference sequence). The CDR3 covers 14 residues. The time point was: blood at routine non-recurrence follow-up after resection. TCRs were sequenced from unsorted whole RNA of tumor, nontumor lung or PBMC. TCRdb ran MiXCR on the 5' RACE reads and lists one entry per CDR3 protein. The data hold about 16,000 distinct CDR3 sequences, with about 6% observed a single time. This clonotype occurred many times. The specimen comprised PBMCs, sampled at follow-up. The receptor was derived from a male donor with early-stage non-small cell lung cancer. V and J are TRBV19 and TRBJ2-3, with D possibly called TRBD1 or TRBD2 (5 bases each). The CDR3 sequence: CASSMTGRTDTQYF. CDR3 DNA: TGTGCCAGTAGTATGACGGGACGGACAGATACGCAGTATTTT.